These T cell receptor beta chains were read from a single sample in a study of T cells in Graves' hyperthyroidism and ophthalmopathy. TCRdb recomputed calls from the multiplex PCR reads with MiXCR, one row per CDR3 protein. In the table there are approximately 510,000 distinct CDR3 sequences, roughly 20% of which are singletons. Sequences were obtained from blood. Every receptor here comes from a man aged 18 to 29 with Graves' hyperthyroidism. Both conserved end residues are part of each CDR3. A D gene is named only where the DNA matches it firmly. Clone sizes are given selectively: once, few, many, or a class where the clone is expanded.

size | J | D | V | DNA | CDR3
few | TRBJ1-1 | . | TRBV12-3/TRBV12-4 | TGTGCCAGCACCTGGTGGGTCATGAACACTGAAGCTTTCTTT | CASTWWVMNTEAFF
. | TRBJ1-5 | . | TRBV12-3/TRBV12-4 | TGTGCCAGCAGTTTACGGGCAGGGTCCCTTAGCAATCAGCCCCAGCATTTT | CASSLRAGSLSNQPQHF
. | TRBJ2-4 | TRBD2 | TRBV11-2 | TGTGCCAGCAGCCAGGGACTACAACATAAAAACGTTCAGTACTTC | CASSQGLQHKNVQYF
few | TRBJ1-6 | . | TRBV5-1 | TGCGCCAGCAGCACGGACAGTCAGGGAGGAACTAGGTCCCTCCACTTT | CASSTDSQGGTRSLHF
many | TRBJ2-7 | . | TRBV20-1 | TGCAGTGCTAGTCATAGGGGCTACGAGCAGTACTTC | CSASHRGYEQYF
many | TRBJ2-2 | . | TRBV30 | TGTGCCTGGAGTGCGGCAGCCACCGGGGAGCTGTTTTTT | CAWSAAATGELFF
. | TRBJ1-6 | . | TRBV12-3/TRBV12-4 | TGTGCCAGCAGTTTATACGGGGCAAAGAGCTCCTATAATTCACCCCTCCACTTT | CASSLYGAKSSYNSPLHF
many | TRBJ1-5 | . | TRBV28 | TGTGCCAGTCACTCGAGGGCCCGAGGCGATCAGCCCCAGCATTTT | CASHSRARGDQPQHF
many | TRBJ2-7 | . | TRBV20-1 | TGCAGTGCGCCACAGGGAGGACGACTCCTATCCTACGAGCAGTACTTC | CSAPQGGRLLSYEQYF
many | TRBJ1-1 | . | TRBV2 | TGTGCCAGCAGTCCAAAGGGGAACACTGAAGCTTTCTTT | CASSPKGNTEAFF
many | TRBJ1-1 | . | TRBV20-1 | TGCAGTGCCCGGGGAAGAGAGGGGGACCGAGTTGAAGCTTTCTTT | CSARGREGDRVEAFF
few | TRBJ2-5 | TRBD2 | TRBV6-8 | TGTGCCAGCAGTTACACGATCATTCTAGCGGGGGGGCCGGAGACCCAGTACTTC | CASSYTIILAGGPETQYF
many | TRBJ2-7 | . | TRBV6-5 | TGTGCCAGCAGTTACACTGAAACCTACGAGCAGTACTTC | CASSYTETYEQYF
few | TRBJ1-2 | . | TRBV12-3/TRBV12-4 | TGTGCCAGCTTCCCCGGGGGGAACTATGGCTACACCTTC | CASFPGGNYGYTF
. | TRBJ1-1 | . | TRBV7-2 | TGTGCCAGCAGCAAAAGGAAGAACAGGGTTGCTTTCTTT | CASSKRKNRVAFF
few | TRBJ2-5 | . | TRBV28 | TGTGCCAGCAGTTTATGGACAGAGGCCCAAGAGACCCAGTACTTC | CASSLWTEAQETQYF
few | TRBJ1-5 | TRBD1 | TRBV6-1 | TGTGCCAGCCTGCCGGGACAGGGGACAAGCCGGGGTCAGCCCCAGCATTTT | CASLPGQGTSRGQPQHF
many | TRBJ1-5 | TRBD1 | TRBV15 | TGTGCCACCAGCAGACAAGGACAGGGCCATATAGATGGCAATCAGCCCCAGCATTTT | CATSRQGQGHIDGNQPQHF
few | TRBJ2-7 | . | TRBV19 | TGTGCCAGTAGTATGAACCAAGCCTACGAGCAGTACTTC | CASSMNQAYEQYF
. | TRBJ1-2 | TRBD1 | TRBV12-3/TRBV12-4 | TGTGCCAGCAGTCCTTCGCCGGGACAGGGGTATGGCTACACCTTC | CASSPSPGQGYGYTF
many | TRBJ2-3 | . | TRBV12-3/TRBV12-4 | TGTGCCAGCAGTTTATCAACCCGCACAGATACGCAGTATTTT | CASSLSTRTDTQYF
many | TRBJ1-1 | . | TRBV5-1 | TGCGCCAGCAGCTTGGGCGTGGGAGGAGGTTACACTGAAGCTTTCTTT | CASSLGVGGGYTEAFF
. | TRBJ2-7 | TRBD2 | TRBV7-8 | TGTGCCAGCAGCTTGACTAGCGGGGGGGAGGGCGAGCAGTACTTC | CASSLTSGGEGEQYF